This is a list of T cell receptor beta chains from one sample in a study of blood T cell repertoires in COVID-19. TCRdb's copy holds only in-frame clones and misses some; the assay was immunoSEQ multiplex PCR. There are tens of thousands of clones in the sample; 88% occur only once, and 1.2% lies in the top ten. Sequencing input: peripheral blood. The receptor set was obtained from a woman aged 55-75 years with acute or convalescent COVID-19. Each CDR3 is given with its conserved first and last residue. The D gene is left open where the match is weak. Expanded clones get a size class; other rows say once, few or many, or leave the size out.

>TRBV5-4|NA|few|TRBJ2-3
TGTGCCAGCAGCTCTGCGGGGGCTTTCACAGATACGCAGTATTTT
CASSSAGAFTDTQYF
>TRBV29-1|TRBD1|NA|TRBJ1-5
TGCAGCGTTGGGGACAGGGACAATCAGCCCCAGCATTTT
CSVGDRDNQPQHF
>TRBV10-3|TRBD1|NA|TRBJ1-3
TGTGCCATCAGTAGGGACAGCAGAACCGGAAACACCATATATTTT
CAISRDSRTGNTIYF
>TRBV24-1|NA|NA|TRBJ2-1
TGTGCCACCAGTGATTCGGGTCCTAGCTCCTACAATGAGCAGTTCTTC
CATSDSGPSSYNEQFF
>TRBV10-3|TRBD1|NA|TRBJ2-1
TGTGCCACCTTTTTGGACAGGGGCAATGAGCAGTTCTTC
CATFLDRGNEQFF
>TRBV5-1|NA|few|TRBJ1-2
TGCGCCAGCAGCTCAGGGAAAGAATATGGCTACACCTTC
CASSSGKEYGYTF
>TRBV7-9|NA|few|TRBJ1-2
TGTGCCAGCAGCTTAGTATCAGGGAAGAGTTCCTATGGCTACACCTTC
CASSLVSGKSSYGYTF
>TRBV5-1|TRBD1|NA|TRBJ1-2
TGCGCCAGCAGCCAGGACAGGGGCTTTGGCTACACCTTC
CASSQDRGFGYTF
>TRBV3-1/TRBV3-2|TRBD1|NA|TRBJ1-1
TGTGCCAGCAGCCGACAGGGAAACACTGAAGCTTTCTTT
CASSRQGNTEAFF
>TRBV7-8|TRBD1|few|TRBJ1-2
TGTGCCAGCAGCTTAGGGCAGGGGGCGACCTATGGCTACACCTTC
CASSLGQGATYGYTF
>TRBV7-6|NA|NA|TRBJ2-3
TGTGCCAGCAGCTTAGGGGTGGGCTGGGGCGCAGATACGCAGTATTTT
CASSLGVGWGADTQYF
>TRBV2|TRBD1|NA|TRBJ2-2
TGTGCCAGCGGTAGGACAGGGGCCGGGGAGCTGTTTTTT
CASGRTGAGELFF
>TRBV7-2|TRBD1|NA|TRBJ1-5
TGTGCCAGCAGCTGGGACAGCAGCAATCAGCCCCAGCATTTT
CASSWDSSNQPQHF
>TRBV6-5|NA|NA|TRBJ2-2
TGTGCCAGCAGCATAGCTAGGCCCGGGGAGCTGTTTTTT
CASSIARPGELFF
>TRBV7-2|TRBD2|NA|TRBJ2-3
TGTGCCAGCAGCGTAGCGGGAGCGTGGACAGATACGCAGTATTTT
CASSVAGAWTDTQYF
>TRBV5-1|NA|NA|TRBJ2-3
TGCGCCAGCAGCGCCCGGGACAACACAGATACGCAGTATTTT
CASSARDNTDTQYF
>TRBV5-1|TRBD2|NA|TRBJ2-5
TGCGCCAGCAGCTTGGGAGGGACTAGCGGGGGGGCCAGAGAGACCCAGTACTTC
CASSLGGTSGGARETQYF
>TRBV9|TRBD2|NA|TRBJ2-3
TGTGCCAGCAGCCTAACTAGCGGCCGCACAGATACGCAGTATTTT
CASSLTSGRTDTQYF
>TRBV5-1|TRBD1|NA|TRBJ1-1
TGCGCCAGCAGCTTTAGGGGGCCCACTGAAGCTTTCTTT
CASSFRGPTEAFF
>TRBV6-6|TRBD1|NA|TRBJ1-4
TGTGCCAGCAGTCAGGACAGGGGATCTGAAAAACTGTTTTTT
CASSQDRGSEKLFF
>TRBV6-2/TRBV6-3|TRBD2|NA|TRBJ2-3
TGTGCCAGCAGCCCCACCATAGCGGGGGGGCCGGGGGATACGCAGTATTTT
CASSPTIAGGPGDTQYF
>TRBV11-2|TRBD1|NA|TRBJ2-3
TGTGCCAGCAGCTTTAGACAGGGGGCCAACACAGATACGCAGTATTTT
CASSFRQGANTDTQYF
>TRBV15|TRBD1|NA|TRBJ1-6
TGTGCCACCAGCAGAGATAACAGGGGGCGATCACCCCTCCACTTT
CATSRDNRGRSPLHF
>TRBV5-1|NA|NA|TRBJ2-2
TGCGCCAGCAGCTTGCGGCAGGGCGGTAGCACCGGGGAGCTGTTTTTT
CASSLRQGGSTGELFF
>TRBV29-1|TRBD1|NA|TRBJ2-5
TGCAGCGTTGGACAGGGGTCAGAGACCCAGTACTTC
CSVGQGSETQYF
>TRBV5-4|NA|NA|TRBJ2-3
TGTGCCAGCAGCTTGGACCCTAGCGAAGATACGCAGTATTTT
CASSLDPSEDTQYF
>TRBV7-9|NA|NA|TRBJ1-1
TGTGCCAGCAGCTTAGTAGGTGGGCTGGGCACTGAAGCTTTCTTT
CASSLVGGLGTEAFF
>TRBV4-1|NA|NA|TRBJ2-5
TGCGCCAGCAGCCAAGATCCAACAGGGAAGACCCAGTACTTC
CASSQDPTGKTQYF
>TRBV12-3/TRBV12-4|NA|NA|TRBJ1-2
TGTGCCAGCAGTTCACCGGGTTCCTATGGCTACACCTTC
CASSSPGSYGYTF
>TRBV5-1|TRBD2|NA|TRBJ2-3
TGCGCCAGCAGGGGTGGACTAGCGGGAGACCCCACAGATACGCAGTATTTT
CASRGGLAGDPTDTQYF
>TRBV10-2|NA|NA|TRBJ1-3
TGCGCCAGCCGCGGCTCTGGAAACACCATATATTTT
CASRGSGNTIYF
>TRBV6-5|TRBD1|once|TRBJ1-1
TGTGCCAGCAGGGGGACAGGGGGTGTAGGCTCTGAAGCTTTCTTT
CASRGTGGVGSEAFF
>TRBV10-3|NA|NA|TRBJ2-1
TGTGCCATCAGTGATACGACTGGTGAGCAGTTCTTC
CAISDTTGEQFF
>TRBV6-5|NA|NA|TRBJ1-2
TGTGCCAGCAGCCTGGGAGGGGGGGCTACGTATGGCTACACCTTC
CASSLGGGATYGYTF
>TRBV5-1|NA|once|TRBJ1-1
TGCGCCAGCAGCTTGGTATGGAGGTCGGTCAGGAACACTGAAGCTTTCTTT
CASSLVWRSVRNTEAFF
>TRBV28|NA|NA|TRBJ1-6
TGTGCCAGCAGTTTAATAACAGGCAATTCACCCCTCCACTTT
CASSLITGNSPLHF
>TRBV4-2|TRBD2|NA|TRBJ2-1
TGTGCCAGCAGCCAAGGGACTAGCGGTGACAATGAGCAGTTCTTC
CASSQGTSGDNEQFF